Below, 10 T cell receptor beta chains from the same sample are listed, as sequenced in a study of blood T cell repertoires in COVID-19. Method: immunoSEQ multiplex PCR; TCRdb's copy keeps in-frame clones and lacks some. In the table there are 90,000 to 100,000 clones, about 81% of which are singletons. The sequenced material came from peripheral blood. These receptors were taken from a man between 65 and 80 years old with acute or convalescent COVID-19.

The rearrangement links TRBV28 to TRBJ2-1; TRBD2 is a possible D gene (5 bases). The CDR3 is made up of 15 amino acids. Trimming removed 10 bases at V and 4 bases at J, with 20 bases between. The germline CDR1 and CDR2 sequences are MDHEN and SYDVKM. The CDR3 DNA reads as TGTGCCACCATAGGAGCTAGCTCTTTGTACAATGAGCAGTTCTTC. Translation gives CATIGASSLYNEQFF. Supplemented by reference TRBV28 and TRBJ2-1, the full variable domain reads DVKVTQSSRYLVKRTGEKVFLECVQDMDHENMFWYRQDPGLGLRLIYFSYDVKMKEKGDIPEGYSVSREKKERFSLILESASTNQTSMYLCATIGASSLYNEQFFGPGTRLTVL.

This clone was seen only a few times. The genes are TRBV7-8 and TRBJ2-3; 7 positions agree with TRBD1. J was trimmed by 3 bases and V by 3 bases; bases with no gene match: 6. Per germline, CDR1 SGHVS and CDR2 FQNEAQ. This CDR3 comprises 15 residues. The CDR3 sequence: CASSFWTGLTDTQYF. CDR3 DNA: TGTGCCAGCAGCTTCTGGACAGGTTTGACAGATACGCAGTATTTT. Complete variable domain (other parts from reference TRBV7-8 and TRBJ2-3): GAGVSQSPRYKVAKRGQDVALRCDPISGHVSLFWYQQALGQGPEFLTYFQNEAQLDKSGLPSDRFFAERPEGSVSTLKIQRTQQEDSAVYLCASSFWTGLTDTQYFGPGTRLTVL.

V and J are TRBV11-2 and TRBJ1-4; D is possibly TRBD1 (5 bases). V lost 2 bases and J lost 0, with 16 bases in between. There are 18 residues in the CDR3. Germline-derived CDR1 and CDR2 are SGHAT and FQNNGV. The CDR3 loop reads CASSLNGGRGATNEKLFF. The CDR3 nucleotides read TGTGCCAGCAGCTTAAATGGGGGTCGGGGGGCAACTAATGAAAAACTGTTTTTT.

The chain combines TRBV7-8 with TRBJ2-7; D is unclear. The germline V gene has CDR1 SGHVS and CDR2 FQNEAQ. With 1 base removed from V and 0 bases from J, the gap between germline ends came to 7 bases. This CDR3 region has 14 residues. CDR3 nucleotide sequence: TGTGCCAGCAGCTTAGAAATTAACTCCTACGAGCAGTACTTC. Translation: CASSLEINSYEQYF.

The CDR3 protein is CASSWGGSGRLSYEQYF. In nucleotides, the CDR3 is TGTGCCAGCAGTTGGGGCGGAAGCGGGAGGCTTTCCTACGAGCAGTACTTC. The gene calls are TRBV25-1 and TRBJ2-7, with 9 bases matching TRBD2. Losses at the gene ends were 5 bases for V and 1 base for J; bases not matched to a gene: 12. This CDR3 contains 17 residues. Germline loops: CDR1 MGHDK, CDR2 SYGVNS.

CDR3 sequence reads: CASSVHRNTGELFF. The CDR3, as DNA: TGCGCCAGCAGCGTACACAGGAACACCGGGGAGCTGTTTTTT. The V gene is TRBV4-1, the J gene TRBJ2-2; no reliable D call. The CDR3 consists of 14 residues. Trimming shortened V by 5 bases and J by 1 base, and 8 bases separated the two germline ends. Germline lookup yields CDR1 MGHRA and CDR2 YSYEKL.

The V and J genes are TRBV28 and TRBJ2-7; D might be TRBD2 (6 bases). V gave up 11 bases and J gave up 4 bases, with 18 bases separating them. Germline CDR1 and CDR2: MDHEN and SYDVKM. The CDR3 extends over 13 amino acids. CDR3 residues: CAGGSGTYYEQYF. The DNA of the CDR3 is TGTGCCGGGGGAAGTGGGACTTATTACGAGCAGTACTTC.

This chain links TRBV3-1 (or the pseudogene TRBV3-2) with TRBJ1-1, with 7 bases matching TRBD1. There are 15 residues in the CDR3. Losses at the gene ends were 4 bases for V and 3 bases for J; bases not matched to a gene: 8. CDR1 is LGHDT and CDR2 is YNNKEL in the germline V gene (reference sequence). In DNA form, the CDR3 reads TGTGCCAGCAGCCTTACAGGGGATGAAGACACTGAAGCTTTCTTT. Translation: CASSLTGDEDTEAFF.

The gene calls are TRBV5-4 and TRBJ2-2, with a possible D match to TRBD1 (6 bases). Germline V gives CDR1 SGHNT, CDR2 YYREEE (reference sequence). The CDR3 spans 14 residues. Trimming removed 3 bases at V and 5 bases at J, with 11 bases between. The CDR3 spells CASSSNRATGELFF. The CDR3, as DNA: TGTGCCAGCAGCTCTAACAGGGCGACCGGGGAGCTGTTTTTT.

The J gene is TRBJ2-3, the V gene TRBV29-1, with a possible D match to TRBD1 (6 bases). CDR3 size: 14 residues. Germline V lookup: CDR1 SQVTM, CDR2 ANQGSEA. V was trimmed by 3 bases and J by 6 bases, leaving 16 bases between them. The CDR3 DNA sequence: TGCAGCGTTGAGGGGACCGCACAGGGCGATACGCAGTATTTT. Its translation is CSVEGTAQGDTQYF.